This T cell receptor (beta chain) was profiled in a study of post-analysis software for immune sequencing data. As for the study in general: Relapsing-remitting, secondary progressive and progressive-relapsing multiple sclerosis were all included among the disease courses.

This clonotype was observed a few times. Its antigen is currently unknown. Libraries were made from TCR beta cDNA, and they carried unique molecular identifiers. MiXCR was run by TCRdb on the PCR reads, yielding one entry per CDR3 protein. The sample holds about 540,000 distinct CDR3 sequences, around a third seen once. Germline V CDR1 and CDR2: ENHRY, SYGVKD. V shed 0 bases and J shed 3 bases, with 5 bases lying between them. The CDR3 is 13 residues long. Study conclusions and caveats: The five TRBV segments detected at higher frequency in patients than in controls included TRBV5-6, TRBV5-1 and TRBV20-1. Controls showed significantly higher normalized Chao1 diversity than did multiple sclerosis patients.

V gene TRBV10-3 combines with J gene TRBJ1-2; D possibly corresponds to TRBD1 (5 bases). The TCR comes from a girl aged 2-17 years with multiple sclerosis. The sequenced sample was blood. The CDR3 DNA sequence: TGTGCCATCAGTGAGTCGACAGACTATGGCTACACCTTC. This encodes CAISESTDYGYTF.